This T cell receptor (beta chain) came from a study of shared clonotypes between healthy human individuals. At the level of the study: The donors, a couple of women and a few men, were aged 18 to 49.

Note on this clone: What it recognizes is unknown.

General observations from the study: Collection of samples was limited to blood; tissue repertoires likely differ.

The CDR3 length is 15 residues. The trim removed 6 bases at V and 7 bases at J, leaving 12 bases unmatched. The germline V gene has CDR1 MDHEN and CDR2 SYDVKM. The sequenced material, unsorted PBMC DNA, was run on ten immunoSEQ deep assay plates. Authors' data handling: From ImmunoSEQ came sequences covering only the junction and carrying no quality scores, so filtering differed. The protocol was immunoSEQ multiplex PCR, while the TCRdb copy is restricted to in-frame clones and leaves out a portion. V, J and clone size derive from that table, while D and trimming were established from the DNA sequence. Of about 480,000 clones in the sample, roughly 78% are singletons; the top ten hold 13%.

The receptor comes from a woman in her thirties or forties in good health. Some clones in this sample may be carry-over from other donors' samples. The chain recombines TRBV28 with TRBJ2-1; the match to TRBD1 covers 7 bases. Sequencing used PBMCs. CDR3 sequence reads: CASSPDRDNGNEQFF. In DNA form, the CDR3 reads TGTGCCAGCAGCCCCGACAGGGATAACGGGAATGAGCAGTTCTTC.